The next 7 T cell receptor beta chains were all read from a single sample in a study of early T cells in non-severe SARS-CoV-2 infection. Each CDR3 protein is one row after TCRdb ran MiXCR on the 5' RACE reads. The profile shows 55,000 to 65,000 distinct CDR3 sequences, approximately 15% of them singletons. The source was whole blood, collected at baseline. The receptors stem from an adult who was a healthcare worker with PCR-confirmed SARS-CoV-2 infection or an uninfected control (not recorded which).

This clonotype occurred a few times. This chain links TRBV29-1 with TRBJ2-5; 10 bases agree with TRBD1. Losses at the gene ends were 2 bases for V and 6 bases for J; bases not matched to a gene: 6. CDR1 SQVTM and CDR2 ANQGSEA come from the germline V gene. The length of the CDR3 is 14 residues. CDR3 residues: CSVERGDRGKTQYF. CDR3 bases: TGCAGCGTTGAAAGGGGGGACAGGGGAAAGACCCAGTACTTC.

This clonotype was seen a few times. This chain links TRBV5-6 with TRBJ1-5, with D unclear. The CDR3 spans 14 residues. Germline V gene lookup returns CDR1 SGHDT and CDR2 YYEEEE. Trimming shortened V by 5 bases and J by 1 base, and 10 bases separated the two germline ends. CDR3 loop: CASRESWSNQPQHF. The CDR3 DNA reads TGTGCCAGCAGGGAGTCGTGGAGCAATCAGCCCCAGCATTTT.

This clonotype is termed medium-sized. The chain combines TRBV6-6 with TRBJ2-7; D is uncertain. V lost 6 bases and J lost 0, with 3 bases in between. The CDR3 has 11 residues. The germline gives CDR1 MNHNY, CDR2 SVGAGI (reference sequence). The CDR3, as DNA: TGTGCCAGCAGCCCCTCCTACGAGCAGTACTTC. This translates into CASSPSYEQYF.

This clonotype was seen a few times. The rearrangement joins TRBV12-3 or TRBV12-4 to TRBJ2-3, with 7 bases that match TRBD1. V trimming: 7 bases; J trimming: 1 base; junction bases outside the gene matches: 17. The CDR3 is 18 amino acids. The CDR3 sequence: CASTPRGRGFRGTDTQYF. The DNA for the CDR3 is TGTGCCAGCACTCCCCGGGGCAGGGGGTTTCGCGGCACAGATACGCAGTATTTT.

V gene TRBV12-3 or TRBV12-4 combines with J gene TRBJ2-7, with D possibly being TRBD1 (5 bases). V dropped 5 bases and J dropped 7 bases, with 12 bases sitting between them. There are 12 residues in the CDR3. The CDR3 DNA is TGTGCCAGCAGTCCCAGGGATCAGGAGCAGTACTTC. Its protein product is CASSPRDQEQYF.

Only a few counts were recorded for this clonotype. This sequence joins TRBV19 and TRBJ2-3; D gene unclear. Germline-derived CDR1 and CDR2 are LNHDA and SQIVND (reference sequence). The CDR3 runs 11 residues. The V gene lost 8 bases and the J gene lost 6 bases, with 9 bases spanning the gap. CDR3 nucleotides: TGTGCCAGTCGTTGGGTGGATACGCAGTATTTT. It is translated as CASRWVDTQYF.

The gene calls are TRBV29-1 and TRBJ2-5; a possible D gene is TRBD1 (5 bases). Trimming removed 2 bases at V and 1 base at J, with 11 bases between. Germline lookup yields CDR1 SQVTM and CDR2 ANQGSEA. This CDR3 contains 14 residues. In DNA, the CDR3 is TGCAGCGTTGAAAATGACAGTACCCAAGAGACCCAGTACTTC. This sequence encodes CSVENDSTQETQYF.